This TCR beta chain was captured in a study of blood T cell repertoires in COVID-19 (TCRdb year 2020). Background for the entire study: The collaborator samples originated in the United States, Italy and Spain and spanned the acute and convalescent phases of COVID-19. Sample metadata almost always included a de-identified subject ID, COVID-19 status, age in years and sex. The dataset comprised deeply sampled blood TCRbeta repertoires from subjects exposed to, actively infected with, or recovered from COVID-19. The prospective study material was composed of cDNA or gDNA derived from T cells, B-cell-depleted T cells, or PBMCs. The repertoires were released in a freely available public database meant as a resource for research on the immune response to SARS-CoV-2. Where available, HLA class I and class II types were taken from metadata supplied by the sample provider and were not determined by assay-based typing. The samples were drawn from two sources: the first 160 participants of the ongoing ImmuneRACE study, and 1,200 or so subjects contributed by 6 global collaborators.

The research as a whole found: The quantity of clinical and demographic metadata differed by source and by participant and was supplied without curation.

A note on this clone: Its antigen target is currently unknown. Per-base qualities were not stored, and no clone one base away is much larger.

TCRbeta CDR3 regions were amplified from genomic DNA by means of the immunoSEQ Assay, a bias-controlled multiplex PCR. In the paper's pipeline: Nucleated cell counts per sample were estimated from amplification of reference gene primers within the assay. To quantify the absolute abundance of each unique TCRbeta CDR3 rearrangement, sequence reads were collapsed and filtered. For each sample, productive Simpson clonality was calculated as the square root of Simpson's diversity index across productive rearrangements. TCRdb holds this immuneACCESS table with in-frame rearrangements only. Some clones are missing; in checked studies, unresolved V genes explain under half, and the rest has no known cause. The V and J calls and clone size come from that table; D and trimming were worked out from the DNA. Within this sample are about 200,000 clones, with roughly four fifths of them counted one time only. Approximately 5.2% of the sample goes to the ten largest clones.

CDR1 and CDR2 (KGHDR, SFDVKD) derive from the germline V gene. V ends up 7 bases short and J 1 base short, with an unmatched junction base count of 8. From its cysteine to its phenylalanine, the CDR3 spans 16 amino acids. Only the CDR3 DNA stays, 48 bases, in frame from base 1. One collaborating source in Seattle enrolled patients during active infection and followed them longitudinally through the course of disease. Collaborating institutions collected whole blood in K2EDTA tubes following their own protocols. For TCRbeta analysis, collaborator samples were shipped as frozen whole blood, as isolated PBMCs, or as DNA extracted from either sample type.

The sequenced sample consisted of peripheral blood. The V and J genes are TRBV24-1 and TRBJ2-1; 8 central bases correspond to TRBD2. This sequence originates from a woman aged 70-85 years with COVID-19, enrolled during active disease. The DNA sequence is TGTGCCACCAGAGGCCCGGGACTAGGGTCCTACAATGAGCAGTTCTTC. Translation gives CATRGPGLGSYNEQFF.